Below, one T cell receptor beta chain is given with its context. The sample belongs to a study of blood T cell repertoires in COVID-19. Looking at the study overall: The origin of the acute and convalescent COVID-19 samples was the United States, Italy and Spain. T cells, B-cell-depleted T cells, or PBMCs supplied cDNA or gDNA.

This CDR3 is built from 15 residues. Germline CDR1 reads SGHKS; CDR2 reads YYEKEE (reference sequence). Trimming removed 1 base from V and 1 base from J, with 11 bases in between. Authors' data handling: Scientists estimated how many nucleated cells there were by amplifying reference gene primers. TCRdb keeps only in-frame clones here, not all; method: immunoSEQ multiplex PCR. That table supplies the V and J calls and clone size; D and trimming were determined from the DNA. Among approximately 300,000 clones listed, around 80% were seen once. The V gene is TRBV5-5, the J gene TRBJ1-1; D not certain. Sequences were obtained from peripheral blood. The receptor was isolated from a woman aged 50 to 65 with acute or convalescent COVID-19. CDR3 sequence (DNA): TGTGCCAGCAGCTTGTTGGCGGGAGGGAACACTGAAGCTTTCTTT. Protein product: CASSLLAGGNTEAFF.